The next 12 T cell receptor beta chains were all read from a single sample in a study of PD-1 blockade in classical Hodgkin lymphoma. Sequencing used immunoSEQ multiplex PCR; TCRdb keeps in-frame clones, though not all of them. Of about 150,000 clones in the sample, 78% were seen once. Patients all relapsed after autologous stem cell transplantation, and there was variation in brentuximab vedotin exposure. This material consisted of peripheral blood mononuclear cells (PBMCs), taken before the second cycle of nivolumab. All receptors come from a human donor with classical Hodgkin lymphoma.

The rearrangement uses TRBV6-1 and TRBJ1-5; D might be TRBD1 (6 bases). The germline V and J ends were trimmed by 2 bases and 7 bases, with 9 bases remaining between them. The CDR3 totals 13 residues. Germline CDR1 is MNHNS and CDR2 is SASEGT. The CDR3 nucleotides read TGTGCCAGCAGTGAAAGGAGGGGGCAGCCCCAGCATTTT. Translating gives CASSERRGQPQHF.

The chain employs TRBV19 and TRBJ1-1; the D is unclear. Germline V gives CDR1 LNHDA, CDR2 SQIVND (reference sequence). V gave up 4 bases and J gave up 1 base, with 13 bases separating them. This CDR3 is built from 15 residues. This chain's CDR3 is CASSRPGERNTEAFF. The CDR3 DNA reads as TGTGCCAGTAGTAGGCCCGGGGAGAGGAACACTGAAGCTTTCTTT.

In this sample, this clone turned up a few times. The chain joins TRBV5-1 to TRBJ1-2; possible D gene TRBD1, 5 bases. Per germline, CDR1 SGHRS and CDR2 YFSETQ. CDR3 length: 13 amino acids. Trimming pared 3 bases from V and 6 bases from J, leaving 12 bases between. For the CDR3, the DNA is TGCGCCAGCAGCTATCAGGGAGTAGATGGCTACACCTTC. Protein: CASSYQGVDGYTF.

The CDR3 region is CASSFEGGTYEQYF. The CDR3 nucleotides are TGCGCCAGCAGCTTCGAGGGAGGGACCTACGAGCAGTACTTC. The genes are TRBV5-1 and TRBJ2-7, with 7 bases identical to TRBD2. In germline, CDR1 is SGHRS, CDR2 YFSETQ. V lost 2 bases, J lost 2 bases, and 4 bases stayed unmatched. The CDR3 spans 14 residues.

This clone was found a few times. This chain connects TRBV19 to TRBJ1-4, with TRBD1 as a possible D gene (6 bases). Germline-derived CDR1 and CDR2 are LNHDA and SQIVND (reference sequence). V lost 1 base to trimming and J lost 3 bases, with 12 bases between them. This CDR3 is built from 16 residues. Written as DNA, the CDR3 is TGTGCCAGTAGTATAGGGGCCACAGGGTCTAATGAAAAACTGTTTTTT. Translating gives CASSIGATGSNEKLFF.

The chain employs TRBV10-3 and TRBJ2-3; the D is unclear. Germline CDR1 and CDR2: ENHRY and SYGVKD. V lost 0 bases and J 6 bases, leaving 4 bases between the germline ends. This CDR3 has 12 amino acids. This CDR3 reads CAISESSDTQYF. The CDR3 region has the DNA TGTGCCATCAGTGAGTCATCCGATACGCAGTATTTT.

J is TRBJ1-5 and V is TRBV27; the D gene is possibly TRBD1 (5 bases). Germline CDR1 MNHEY, CDR2 SMNVEV (reference sequence). CDR3 length equals 15 residues. V lost 5 bases and J 2 bases, leaving 13 bases between the germline ends. DNA of the CDR3: TGTGCCAGCAGTGGCGACAGTGCCGGCAATCAGCCCCAGCATTTT. Protein product: CASSGDSAGNQPQHF.

The V gene is TRBV6-6, the J gene TRBJ2-7; D uncertain. This CDR3 is 13 amino acids long. V lost 6 bases and J lost 5, with 14 bases in between. Germline values: CDR1 MNHNY, CDR2 SVGAGI (reference sequence). The CDR3 bases are TGTGCCAGCAGACCAAGGGAATTACACGAGCAGTACTTC. Encoded protein: CASRPRELHEQYF.

The chain couples TRBV27 to TRBJ1-1, with 8 nucleotides matching TRBD1. The CDR3 sequence is 17 residues long. Germline lookup yields CDR1 MNHEY and CDR2 SMNVEV (reference sequence). V was pared by 5 bases and J by 0 bases, with 11 bases of the junction left unmatched. CDR3 sequence reads: CASSIWTGRRVNTEAFF. CDR3 sequence (DNA): TGTGCCAGCAGTATATGGACAGGGAGGCGAGTGAACACTGAAGCTTTCTTT.

V usage is TRBV6-5 and J usage is TRBJ1-5; possible D gene TRBD1, 6 bases. The CDR3 has 13 residues. V lost 6 bases, J lost 4 bases, and 10 bases lay in between. From germline, CDR1 is MNHEY and CDR2 SVGAGI. CDR3 loop: CASRDRLNQPQHF. The CDR3 bases are TGTGCCAGCAGAGACAGGCTGAATCAGCCCCAGCATTTT.

J is TRBJ2-1 and V is TRBV4-3; D is uncertain. Trimming removed 2 bases at V and 9 bases at J, with 8 bases between. Germline-derived CDR1 and CDR2 are LGHNA and YSLEER. This CDR3 has 12 residues. The CDR3 DNA is TGCGCCAGCAGCCAAAACAGTCTTGAGCAGTTCTTC. Protein sequence: CASSQNSLEQFF.

The CDR3 DNA sequence: TGTGCCAGCAGCTTAATCTCGTTGGACACTGAAGCTTTCTTT. Encoded protein: CASSLISLDTEAFF. This chain links TRBV7-2 with TRBJ1-1; no firm D call. This CDR3 comprises 14 residues. The germline V and J ends were trimmed by 2 bases and 3 bases, with 10 bases remaining between them. The germline CDR1 and CDR2 sequences are SGHTA and FQGNSA.